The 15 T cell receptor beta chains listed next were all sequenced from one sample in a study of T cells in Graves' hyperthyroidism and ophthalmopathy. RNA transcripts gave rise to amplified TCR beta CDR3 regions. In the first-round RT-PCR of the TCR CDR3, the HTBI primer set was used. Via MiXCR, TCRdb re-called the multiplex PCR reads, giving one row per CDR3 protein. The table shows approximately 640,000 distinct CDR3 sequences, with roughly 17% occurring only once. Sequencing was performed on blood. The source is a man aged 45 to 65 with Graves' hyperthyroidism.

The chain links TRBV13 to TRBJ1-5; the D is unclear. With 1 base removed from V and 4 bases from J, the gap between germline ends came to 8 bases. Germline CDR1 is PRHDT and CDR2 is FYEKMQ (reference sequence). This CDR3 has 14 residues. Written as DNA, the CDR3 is TGTGCCAGCAGCTTAGCAGCCGGAAATCAGCCCCAGCATTTT. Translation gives CASSLAAGNQPQHF.

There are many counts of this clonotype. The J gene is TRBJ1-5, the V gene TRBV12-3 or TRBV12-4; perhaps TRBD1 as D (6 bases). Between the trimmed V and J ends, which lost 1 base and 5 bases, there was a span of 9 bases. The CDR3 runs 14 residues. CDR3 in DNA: TGTGCCAGCAGTTTAGACAGGGTAGATCAGCCCCAGCATTTT. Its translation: CASSLDRVDQPQHF.

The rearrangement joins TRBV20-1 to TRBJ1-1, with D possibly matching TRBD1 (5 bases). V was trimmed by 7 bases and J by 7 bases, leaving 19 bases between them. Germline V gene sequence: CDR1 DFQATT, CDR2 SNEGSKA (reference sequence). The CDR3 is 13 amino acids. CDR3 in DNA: TGCAGTGTCACCAATACAGGAGTCCGTGAAGCTTTCTTT. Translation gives CSVTNTGVREAFF.

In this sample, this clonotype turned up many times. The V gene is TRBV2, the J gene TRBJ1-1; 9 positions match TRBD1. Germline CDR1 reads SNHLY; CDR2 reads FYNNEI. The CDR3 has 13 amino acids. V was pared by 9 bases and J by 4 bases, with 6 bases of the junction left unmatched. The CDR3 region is CASWDRDSTEAFF. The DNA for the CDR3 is TGTGCCAGTTGGGACAGGGACAGCACTGAAGCTTTCTTT. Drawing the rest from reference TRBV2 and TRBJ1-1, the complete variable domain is EPEVTQTPSHQVTQMGQEVILRCVPISNHLYFYWYRQILGQKVEFLVSFYNNEISEKSEIFDDQFSVERPDGSNFTLKIRSTKLEDSAMYFCASWDRDSTEAFFGQGTRLTVV.

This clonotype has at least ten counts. CDR3 DNA sequence: TGTGCCAGCAGCCCGTCGGGGATGACCGAGCAGTACTTC. It is translated as CASSPSGMTEQYF. V gene TRBV3-1 combines with J gene TRBJ2-7, with a weak D call TRBD2 (5 bases). This CDR3 is built from 13 residues. Germline loops: CDR1 LGHDT, CDR2 YNNKEL (reference sequence). V was clipped by 4 bases and J by 6 bases, with 13 bases between them.

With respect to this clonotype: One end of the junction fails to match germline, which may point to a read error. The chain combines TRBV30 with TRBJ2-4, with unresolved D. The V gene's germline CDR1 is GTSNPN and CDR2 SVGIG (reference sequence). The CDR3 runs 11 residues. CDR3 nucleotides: TGTGCCTGGGGTGTGGGGAACATTCAGTACTTC. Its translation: CAWGVGNIQYF.

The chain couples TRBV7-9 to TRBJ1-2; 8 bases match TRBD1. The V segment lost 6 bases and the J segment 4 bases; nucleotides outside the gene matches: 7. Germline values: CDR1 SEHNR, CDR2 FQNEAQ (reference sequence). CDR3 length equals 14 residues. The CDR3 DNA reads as TGTGCCAGCAGTTGGGACAGGAAGACCTATGGCTACACCTTC. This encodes CASSWDRKTYGYTF.

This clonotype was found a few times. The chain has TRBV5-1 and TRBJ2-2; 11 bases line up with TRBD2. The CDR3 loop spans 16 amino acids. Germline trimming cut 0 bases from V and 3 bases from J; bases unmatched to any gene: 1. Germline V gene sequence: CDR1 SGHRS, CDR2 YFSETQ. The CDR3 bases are TGCGCCAGCAGCTTGGGGGGACTAGCGGACACCGGGGAGCTGTTTTTT. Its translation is CASSLGGLADTGELFF.

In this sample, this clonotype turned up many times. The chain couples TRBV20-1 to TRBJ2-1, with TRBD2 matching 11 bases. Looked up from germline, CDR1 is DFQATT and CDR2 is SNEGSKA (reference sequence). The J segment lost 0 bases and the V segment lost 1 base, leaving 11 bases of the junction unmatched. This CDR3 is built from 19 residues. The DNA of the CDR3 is TGCAGTGCTAGAGCTACGACTAGCGGGGTGGGGAGCTCCTACAATGAGCAGTTCTTC. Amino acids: CSARATTSGVGSSYNEQFF.

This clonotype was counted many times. The CDR3: CASSAPTGTRNNEQFF. The CDR3 DNA sequence: TGTGCCAGCAGTGCCCCCACCGGGACTAGAAACAATGAGCAGTTCTTC. This chain joins TRBV12-3 or TRBV12-4 and TRBJ2-1; the match to TRBD2 covers 8 bases. The CDR3 is 16 amino acids. The junction had 11 bases not matched to a gene; V was cut back by 5 bases and J by 5 bases.

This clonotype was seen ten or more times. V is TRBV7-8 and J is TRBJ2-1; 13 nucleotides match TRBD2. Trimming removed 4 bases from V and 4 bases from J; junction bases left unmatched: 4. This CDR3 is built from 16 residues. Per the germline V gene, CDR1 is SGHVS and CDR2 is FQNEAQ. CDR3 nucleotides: TGTGCCAGCAGCTCCCCGACTAGCGGGAGGTACAATGAGCAGTTCTTC. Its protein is CASSSPTSGRYNEQFF. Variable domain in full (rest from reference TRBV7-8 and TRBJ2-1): GAGVSQSPRYKVAKRGQDVALRCDPISGHVSLFWYQQALGQGPEFLTYFQNEAQLDKSGLPSDRFFAERPEGSVSTLKIQRTQQEDSAVYLCASSSPTSGRYNEQFFGPGTRLTVL.

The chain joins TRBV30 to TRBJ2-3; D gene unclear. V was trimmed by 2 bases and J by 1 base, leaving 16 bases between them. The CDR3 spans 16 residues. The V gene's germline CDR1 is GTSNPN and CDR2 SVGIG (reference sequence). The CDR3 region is CAWSPLLLGGTDTQYF. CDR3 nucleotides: TGTGCCTGGAGTCCCCTCCTGCTCGGAGGCACAGATACGCAGTATTTT.

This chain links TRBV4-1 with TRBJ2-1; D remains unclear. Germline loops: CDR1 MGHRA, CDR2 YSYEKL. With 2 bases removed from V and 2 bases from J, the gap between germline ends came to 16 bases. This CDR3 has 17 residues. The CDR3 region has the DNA TGCGCCAGCAGCCAAAGTGTGGAACAGAGCCCCTACAATGAGCAGTTCTTC. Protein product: CASSQSVEQSPYNEQFF.

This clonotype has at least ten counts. The DNA for the CDR3 is TGTGCCAGCAGCCAGGCGTATAGCGGGTACACTAGCACAGATACGCAGTATTTT. Its translation is CASSQAYSGYTSTDTQYF. The chain joins TRBV11-2 to TRBJ2-3, with 7 bases aligning to TRBD2. Germline-derived CDR1 and CDR2 are SGHAT and FQNNGV. V gave up 5 bases and J gave up 0 bases; unmatched junction bases: 14. The CDR3 totals 18 residues.

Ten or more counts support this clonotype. CDR3: CASSPGGSEQYF. DNA for the CDR3: TGTGCCAGCAGCCCAGGAGGGTCCGAGCAGTACTTC. The chain is built from TRBV14 and TRBJ2-7, with a weak D call TRBD2 (6 bases). V lost 4 bases and J lost 6, with 10 bases in between. The CDR3 runs 12 residues. CDR1 SGHDN and CDR2 FVKESK come from the germline V gene.